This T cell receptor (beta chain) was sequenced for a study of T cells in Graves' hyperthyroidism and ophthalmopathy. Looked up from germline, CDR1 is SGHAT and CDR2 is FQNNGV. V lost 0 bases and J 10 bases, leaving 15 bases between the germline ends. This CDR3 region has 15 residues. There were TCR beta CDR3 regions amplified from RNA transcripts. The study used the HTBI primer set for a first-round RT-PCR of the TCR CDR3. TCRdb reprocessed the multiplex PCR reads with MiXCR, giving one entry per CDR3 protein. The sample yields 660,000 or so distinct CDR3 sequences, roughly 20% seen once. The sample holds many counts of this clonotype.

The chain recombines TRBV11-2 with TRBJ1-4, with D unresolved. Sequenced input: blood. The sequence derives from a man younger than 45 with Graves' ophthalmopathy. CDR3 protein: CASSLDGGRIRKLFF. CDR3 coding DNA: TGTGCCAGCAGCTTAGATGGCGGCAGGATCAGAAAACTGTTTTTT.